Below are 32 T cell receptor beta chains sequenced from a single sample in a study of blood T cell repertoires in COVID-19. Sequencing used immunoSEQ multiplex PCR; TCRdb keeps in-frame clones, though not all of them. The sample shows about 190,000 clones, about 87% of them seen only once. The sample taken for sequencing was peripheral blood. The source of these receptors is a woman aged 25 to 45 with acute or convalescent COVID-19.

V and J are TRBV7-8 and TRBJ1-1, with D perhaps matching TRBD1 (6 bases). The CDR3 is 13 residues long. The germline V and J ends were trimmed by 5 bases and 11 bases, with 18 bases remaining between them. CDR1 is SGHVS and CDR2 is FQNEAQ in the germline V gene. This chain's CDR3 is CASSPDRYRPAFF. The CDR3 nucleotides read TGTGCCAGCAGCCCCGACAGGTACAGGCCGGCTTTCTTT.

The rearrangement links TRBV10-2 to TRBJ2-3, with 9 nucleotides matching TRBD1. After removal of 8 bases from V and 1 base from J, the junction contained 4 bases not matched to a gene. The CDR3 runs 14 residues. The germline V gene has CDR1 WSHSY and CDR2 SAAADI. The CDR3 loop is CASLRTGGTDTQYF. CDR3 coding DNA: TGCGCCAGCCTTAGGACAGGGGGCACAGATACGCAGTATTTT.

This clone was seen a single time. The chain couples TRBV28 to TRBJ2-5; D remains ambiguous. With 11 bases removed from V and 5 bases from J, the gap between germline ends came to 18 bases. The germline V gene encodes CDR1 MDHEN and CDR2 SYDVKM. The CDR3 contains 13 residues. As DNA, the CDR3 is TGTGCCCACCGGTCGGCGGATGGTGAGACCCAGTACTTC. Translating it yields CAHRSADGETQYF.

This clone has just a few counts. The chain carries TRBV5-5 and TRBJ1-5; D gene ambiguous. Looked up from germline, CDR1 is SGHKS and CDR2 is YYEKEE (reference sequence). The V end was cut by 0 bases, the J end by 1 base, with 8 bases between. The CDR3 spans 15 residues. The CDR3 coding sequence is TGTGCCAGCAGCTTGGGAGGGATCAGCAATCAGCCCCAGCATTTT. Translated: CASSLGGISNQPQHF.

The chain links TRBV7-2 to TRBJ2-4, with D maybe TRBD1 (5 bases). The germline V gene encodes CDR1 SGHTA and CDR2 FQGNSA. CDR3 length: 12 amino acids. Between the trimmed V and J ends, which lost 5 bases and 6 bases, there was a span of 8 bases. This CDR3 is CASSPQGNIQYF. CDR3 in DNA: TGTGCCAGCAGCCCGCAGGGAAACATTCAGTACTTC.

J is TRBJ2-6 and V is TRBV5-1; D is ambiguous. Germline V gene sequence: CDR1 SGHRS, CDR2 YFSETQ. The CDR3 has 15 residues. The V gene lost 2 bases and the J gene lost 0 bases, with 6 bases spanning the gap. CDR3 amino acids: CASSLESSGANVLTF. The CDR3 nucleotides are TGCGCCAGCAGCTTAGAGAGCTCTGGGGCCAACGTCCTGACTTTC. Full variable domain (remainder filled in from reference TRBV5-1 and TRBJ2-6): KAGVTQTPRYLIKTRGQQVTLSCSPISGHRSVSWYQQTPGQGLQFLFEYFSETQRNKGNFPGRFSGRQFSNSRSEMNVSTLELGDSALYLCASSLESSGANVLTFGAGSRLTVL.

The chain has TRBV19 and TRBJ2-1; the match to TRBD1 covers 8 bases. The CDR3 loop spans 16 amino acids. Unmatched junction bases numbered 9, after V lost 8 bases and J lost 0 bases. CDR1 is LNHDA, CDR2 SQIVND, per germline (reference sequence). For the CDR3, the DNA is TGTGCCAGTTCCAGGCGGACAGGGCCCTCCTACAATGAGCAGTTCTTC. It encodes CASSRRTGPSYNEQFF.

CDR3 in amino acids: CASSFHPGLLLNEQFF. In nucleotides, the CDR3 is TGCGCCAGCAGCTTTCATCCGGGACTCCTACTTAATGAGCAGTTCTTC. The chain couples TRBV5-1 to TRBJ2-1, with D possibly TRBD2 on 6 matching bases. Germline CDR1 is SGHRS and CDR2 is YFSETQ. V lost 2 bases to trimming and J lost 7 bases, with 19 bases between them. CDR3 length: 16 amino acids.

The genes are TRBV6-1 and TRBJ1-4, with D perhaps matching TRBD1 (6 bases). CDR1 MNHNS and CDR2 SASEGT come from the germline V gene. The CDR3 is made up of 16 amino acids. V was pared by 0 bases and J by 7 bases, with 15 bases between. The CDR3 DNA is TGTGCCAGCAGTGAAGCGGCTCACAGGGAGGGTGAAAAACTGTTTTTT. This sequence encodes CASSEAAHREGEKLFF.

The rearrangement joins TRBV5-1 to TRBJ2-1, with 11 bases identical to TRBD2. The CDR3 has 14 amino acids. After removal of 5 bases from V and 3 bases from J, the junction contained 1 base not matched to a gene. Per the germline V gene, CDR1 is SGHRS and CDR2 is YFSETQ. CDR3 residues: CASRGLAGYNEQFF. The CDR3 DNA reads TGCGCCAGCAGAGGACTAGCGGGCTACAATGAGCAGTTCTTC.

The chain joins TRBV5-1 to TRBJ2-1, with 10 nucleotides matching TRBD2. CDR3 length equals 15 residues. Germline trimming cut 4 bases from V and 6 bases from J; bases unmatched to any gene: 7. CDR1 and CDR2 (germline): SGHRS, YFSETQ. This CDR3 is CASSIGLADLNEQFF. The CDR3 coding sequence is TGCGCCAGCAGCATAGGACTAGCGGACCTCAATGAGCAGTTCTTC.

Turning to this clone: The sample has other DNA sequences that encode this CDR3 too. The chain uses TRBV28 and TRBJ2-5; TRBD2 might be the D (6 bases). V lost 5 bases and J lost 5, with 21 bases in between. Germline V gene lookup returns CDR1 MDHEN and CDR2 SYDVKM. The CDR3 is 16 amino acids. The CDR3 DNA is TGTGCCAGCAGTGGGGGATTGGCGGGGCCCGCGGAGACCCAGTACTTC. It is translated as CASSGGLAGPAETQYF. The variable domain in full, with the rest retrieved from reference TRBV28 and TRBJ2-5, is DVKVTQSSRYLVKRTGEKVFLECVQDMDHENMFWYRQDPGLGLRLIYFSYDVKMKEKGDIPEGYSVSREKKERFSLILESASTNQTSMYLCASSGGLAGPAETQYFGPGTRLLVL.

This rearrangement joins TRBV5-5 to TRBJ1-5; possibly TRBD1 for D (5 bases). V lost 8 bases and J lost 7, with 16 bases in between. Germline V CDR1 and CDR2: SGHKS, YYEKEE (reference sequence). The CDR3 runs 13 residues. The CDR3 coding sequence is TGTGCCAGGGGACCGGGAGCCGGGCAGCCCCAGCATTTT. Its translation: CARGPGAGQPQHF.

This clone was detected only once. This chain links TRBV28 with TRBJ2-5; the D gene is possibly TRBD1 (5 bases). Trimming stripped 2 bases from V and 7 bases from J, with 20 bases between. CDR3 size: 16 residues. Germline V gives CDR1 MDHEN, CDR2 SYDVKM. This CDR3 is CASSLLPGKTSGTQYF. The DNA of the CDR3 is TGTGCCAGCAGTTTACTTCCAGGGAAAACCTCTGGGACCCAGTACTTC.

This chain connects TRBV11-3 to TRBJ2-1; D unclear. CDR1 and CDR2 (germline): SGHNT, YENEEA. This CDR3 has 12 amino acids. Between the trimmed V and J ends, which lost 5 bases and 10 bases, there was a span of 12 bases. The CDR3 loop reads CASSPEVDEQFF. The CDR3 DNA reads TGTGCCAGCAGCCCCGAGGTCGACGAGCAGTTCTTC.

This clone was observed once. V gene TRBV7-2 combines with J gene TRBJ2-4, with D possibly TRBD2 on 6 matching bases. There are 14 residues in the CDR3. Germline V lookup: CDR1 SGHTA, CDR2 FQGNSA. Trimming left V 1 base short and J 7 bases short, with 11 bases between. CDR3 in amino acids: CASSLVGGNNIQYF. The CDR3 DNA follows: TGTGCCAGCAGCTTAGTAGGCGGGAATAACATTCAGTACTTC.

This chain joins TRBV7-9 and TRBJ2-7; D perhaps matches TRBD1 (6 bases). Germline loops: CDR1 SEHNR, CDR2 FQNEAQ (reference sequence). The V end lost 5 bases, the J end lost 5 bases, and 10 bases lay between the germline ends. The CDR3 loop spans 12 amino acids. The CDR3 DNA follows: TGTGCCAGCAGCGGTGGGGGCGACGAGCAGTACTTC. It is translated as CASSGGGDEQYF. The full variable domain, completed using reference TRBV7-9 and TRBJ2-7, is DTGVSQNPRHKITKRGQNVTFRCDPISEHNRLYWYRQTLGQGPEFLTYFQNEAQLEKSRLLSDRFSAERPKGSFSTLEIQRTEQGDSAMYLCASSGGGDEQYFGPGTRLTVT.

CDR3 bases: TGTGCCAGCAGTGGGAGGACAGGGGAGGACCAGCCCCAGCATTTT. Protein: CASSGRTGEDQPQHF. The chain joins TRBV28 to TRBJ1-5; TRBD1 agrees at 9 bases. The V gene end was trimmed by 5 bases and the J gene end by 7 bases; junction bases not matched to a gene: 9. The CDR3 contains 15 residues. Germline V gene data show CDR1 as MDHEN and CDR2 as SYDVKM.

J is TRBJ1-2 and V is TRBV5-6; 8 nucleotides line up with TRBD1. The V gene's germline CDR1 is SGHDT and CDR2 YYEEEE. J gave up 13 bases and V 5 bases, and 13 bases lay outside the gene matches. The CDR3 loop spans 13 amino acids. Written as DNA, the CDR3 is TGTGCCAGCAGTAAGGACAGGGTTCGCGGAGGCACCTTC. As protein: CASSKDRVRGGTF.

The chain has TRBV5-8 and TRBJ2-6, with 7 bases that match TRBD2. CDR1 is SGHTS, CDR2 YDEGEE, per germline. This CDR3 spans 18 amino acids. J lost 0 bases, V lost 2 bases, and 8 bases had no gene match. The CDR3 DNA is TGTGCCAGCAGCTTATTCCTAGCGGTATACTCTGGGGCCAACGTCCTGACTTTC. This translates into CASSLFLAVYSGANVLTF.

This chain links TRBV10-1 with TRBJ2-3; D is ambiguous. The length of the CDR3 is 11 residues. V dropped 2 bases and J dropped 6 bases, with 3 bases sitting between them. CDR1 is WNHNN, CDR2 SYGVQD, per germline (reference sequence). DNA of the CDR3: TGCGCCAGCAGTGAGCTGGATACGCAGTATTTT. It translates to CASSELDTQYF.

The chain couples TRBV11-1 to TRBJ2-1; D uncertain. CDR1 and CDR2 from the germline V gene are SGHAT and FQDESV (reference sequence). The V gene lost 5 bases and the J gene lost 9 bases, with 8 bases spanning the gap. The CDR3 length is 11 residues. The chain's CDR3 is CASSDSSEQFF. CDR3 DNA: TGTGCCAGCAGCGACTCTAGTGAGCAGTTCTTC.

The rearrangement links TRBV6-5 to TRBJ1-2; 7 nucleotides align to TRBD1. V lost 9 bases to trimming and J lost 4 bases; unmatched junction nucleotides: 8. Germline values: CDR1 MNHEY, CDR2 SVGAGI. The CDR3 runs 13 residues. The CDR3 sequence: CASGEGARYGYTF. In DNA, the CDR3 is TGTGCCAGTGGAGAGGGGGCCCGCTATGGCTACACCTTC.

The V and J genes are TRBV2 and TRBJ1-5; a weak D match, TRBD1 (5 bases). Trimming pared 2 bases from V and 7 bases from J, leaving 18 bases between. CDR1 is SNHLY and CDR2 is FYNNEI in the germline V gene. The CDR3 loop spans 16 amino acids. The CDR3 DNA reads TGTGCCAGCAGTGAACGGGTAAGGGGTGGGCACCAGCCCCAGCATTTT. It is translated as CASSERVRGGHQPQHF.

The rearrangement joins TRBV3-1 (or the pseudogene TRBV3-2) to TRBJ1-6; the D is unclear. V was shortened by 0 bases and J by 8 bases, with 5 bases between the two germline ends. The CDR3 is 13 amino acids. Germline V lookup: CDR1 LGHDT, CDR2 YNNKEL (reference sequence). The CDR3 bases are TGTGCCAGCAGCCAAGATCTAGATTCACCCCTCCACTTT. As protein: CASSQDLDSPLHF.

The chain recombines TRBV13 with TRBJ2-5; 15 positions agree with TRBD2. CDR3 size: 16 residues. Germline-derived CDR1 and CDR2 are PRHDT and FYEKMQ (reference sequence). J lost 7 bases, V lost 5 bases, and 8 bases had no gene match. CDR3 sequence (DNA): TGTGCCAGCAGCACCCGGACTAGCGGGAGGGCGGGGACCCAGTACTTC. Translating it yields CASSTRTSGRAGTQYF. The entire variable domain, with the rest obtained from reference TRBV13 and TRBJ2-5, is as follows: AAGVIQSPRHLIKEKRETATLKCYPIPRHDTVYWYQQGPGQDPQFLISFYEKMQSDKGSIPDRFSAQQFSDYHSELNMSSLELGDSALYFCASSTRTSGRAGTQYFGPGTRLLVL.

The chain couples TRBV28 to TRBJ1-6; TRBD1 aligns across 8 bases. Losses at the gene ends were 5 bases for V and 12 bases for J; bases not matched to a gene: 15. This CDR3 comprises 16 residues. Germline assignment: CDR1 MDHEN and CDR2 SYDVKM. DNA for the CDR3: TGTGCCAGCAGTGAAAGACAGGGGTTTGGGTTTAGACCCCTCCACTTT. Protein product: CASSERQGFGFRPLHF.

In the case of this clone: The same CDR3 is also encoded by other DNA sequences in this sample. The chain couples TRBV28 to TRBJ2-7, with 9 nucleotides matching TRBD1. This CDR3 contains 14 residues. Germline V gene data show CDR1 as MDHEN and CDR2 as SYDVKM. V shed 6 bases and J 4 bases; nucleotides not matched to a gene: 7. The chain's CDR3 is CASSPGQGPYEQYF. CDR3 nucleotides: TGTGCCAGCAGCCCGGGACAGGGCCCATACGAGCAGTACTTC.

For this clone: In this CDR3 the conserved last residue, phenylalanine or tryptophan, is missing, so a read error is likely. No DNA is shown, since the ends of the CDR3 on it are uncertain; the CDR3 is the one TCRdb lists. J is TRBJ1-5 and V is TRBV19; the table's D call TRBD1 went unverified against the DNA. The CDR3 adds up to 11 amino acids, both ends counted. Germline CDR1 is LNHDA and CDR2 is SQIVND (reference sequence). CDR3 residues: CARAPWDNRSP.

This chain links TRBV5-1 with TRBJ1-1, with 8 bases that match TRBD1. Germline V gene sequence: CDR1 SGHRS, CDR2 YFSETQ. CDR3 length: 17 residues. J gave up 2 bases and V 2 bases, and 11 bases lay outside the gene matches. The CDR3: CASSFDPQGAINTEAFF. For the CDR3, the DNA is TGCGCCAGCAGCTTCGACCCCCAGGGGGCGATAAACACTGAAGCTTTCTTT.

The chain is built from TRBV11-3 and TRBJ2-7; 7 positions match TRBD2. Germline V CDR1 and CDR2: SGHNT, YENEEA. V shed 1 base, J shed 5 bases, and the junction held 11 bases outside the gene matches. The CDR3 has 16 amino acids. CDR3 residues: CASSLGGLAGDNEQYF. In DNA form, the CDR3 reads TGTGCCAGCAGCTTAGGGGGACTTGCGGGAGATAACGAGCAGTACTTC. Full variable domain (missing parts from reference TRBV11-3 and TRBJ2-7): EAGVVQSPRYKIIEKKQPVAFWCNPISGHNTLYWYLQNLGQGPELLIRYENEEAVDDSQLPKDRFSAERLKGVDSTLKIQPAELGDSAVYLCASSLGGLAGDNEQYFGPGTRLTVT.

This clone turned up a few times. The chain couples TRBV5-4 to TRBJ2-3, with TRBD2 matching over 13 bases. This CDR3 region has 18 residues. From germline, CDR1 is SGHNT and CDR2 YYREEE (reference sequence). J was trimmed by 5 bases and V by 3 bases; bases with no gene match: 12. The CDR3 nucleotides are TGTGCCAGCAGCTGGGGAGCCGGACTAGCGGGAGTAGGAGATACGCAGTATTTT. This sequence encodes CASSWGAGLAGVGDTQYF.